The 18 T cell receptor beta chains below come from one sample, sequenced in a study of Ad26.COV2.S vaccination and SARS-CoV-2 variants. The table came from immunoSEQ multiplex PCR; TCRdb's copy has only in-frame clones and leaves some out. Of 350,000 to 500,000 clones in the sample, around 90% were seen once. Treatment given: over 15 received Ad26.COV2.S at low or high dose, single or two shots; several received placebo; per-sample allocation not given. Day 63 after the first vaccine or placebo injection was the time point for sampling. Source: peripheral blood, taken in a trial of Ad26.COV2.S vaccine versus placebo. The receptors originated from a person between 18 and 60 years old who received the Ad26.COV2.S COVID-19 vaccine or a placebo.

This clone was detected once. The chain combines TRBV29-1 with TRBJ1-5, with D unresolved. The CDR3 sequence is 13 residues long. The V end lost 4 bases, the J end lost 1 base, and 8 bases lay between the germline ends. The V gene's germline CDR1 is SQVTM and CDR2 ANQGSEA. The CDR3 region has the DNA TGCAGCGTTGCCATCGGGAGCAATCAGCCCCAGCATTTT. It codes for CSVAIGSNQPQHF. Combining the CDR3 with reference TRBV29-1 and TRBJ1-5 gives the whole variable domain SAVISQKPSRDICQRGTSLTIQCQVDSQVTMMFWYRQQPGQSLTLIATANQGSEATYESGFVIDKFPISRPNLTFSTLTVSNMSPEDSSIYLCSVAIGSNQPQHFGDGTRLSIL.

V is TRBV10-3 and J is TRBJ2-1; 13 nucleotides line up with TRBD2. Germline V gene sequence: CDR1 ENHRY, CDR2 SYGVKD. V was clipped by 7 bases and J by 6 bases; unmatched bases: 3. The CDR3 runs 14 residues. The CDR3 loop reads CAITRLAGGNEQFF. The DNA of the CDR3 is TGTGCCATCACCCGACTAGCGGGAGGCAATGAGCAGTTCTTC.

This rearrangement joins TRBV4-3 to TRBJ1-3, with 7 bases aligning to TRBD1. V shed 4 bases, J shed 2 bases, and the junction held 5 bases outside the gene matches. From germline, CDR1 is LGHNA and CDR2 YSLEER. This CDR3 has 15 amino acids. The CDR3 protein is CASSLSGTAGNTIYF. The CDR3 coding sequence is TGCGCCAGCAGCCTATCCGGGACAGCTGGAAACACCATATATTTT.

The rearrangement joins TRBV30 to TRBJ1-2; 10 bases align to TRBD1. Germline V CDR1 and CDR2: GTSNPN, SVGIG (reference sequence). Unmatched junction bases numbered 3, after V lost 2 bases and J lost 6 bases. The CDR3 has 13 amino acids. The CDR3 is CAWSPDRGDGYTF. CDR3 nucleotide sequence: TGTGCCTGGAGTCCGGACAGGGGGGATGGCTACACCTTC.

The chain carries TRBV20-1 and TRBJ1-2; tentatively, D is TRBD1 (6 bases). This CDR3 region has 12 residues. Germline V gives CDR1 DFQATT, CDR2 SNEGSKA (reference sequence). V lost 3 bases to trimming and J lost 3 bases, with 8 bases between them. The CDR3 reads CSASGGYYGYTF. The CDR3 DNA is TGCAGTGCTAGTGGGGGCTACTATGGCTACACCTTC.

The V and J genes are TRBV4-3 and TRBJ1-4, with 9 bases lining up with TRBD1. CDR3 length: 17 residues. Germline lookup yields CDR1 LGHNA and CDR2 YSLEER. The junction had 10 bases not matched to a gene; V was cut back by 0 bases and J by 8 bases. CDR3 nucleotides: TGCGCCAGCAGCCAAGATCCGACAGGGGGTTATGGGGAAAAACTGTTTTTT. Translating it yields CASSQDPTGGYGEKLFF.

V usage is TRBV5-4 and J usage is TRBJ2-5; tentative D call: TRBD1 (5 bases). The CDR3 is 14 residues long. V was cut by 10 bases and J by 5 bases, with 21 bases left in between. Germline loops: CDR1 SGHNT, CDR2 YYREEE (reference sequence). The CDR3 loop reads CAYLQATLVETQYF. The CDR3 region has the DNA TGTGCCTATCTACAGGCGACCCTGGTGGAGACCCAGTACTTC.

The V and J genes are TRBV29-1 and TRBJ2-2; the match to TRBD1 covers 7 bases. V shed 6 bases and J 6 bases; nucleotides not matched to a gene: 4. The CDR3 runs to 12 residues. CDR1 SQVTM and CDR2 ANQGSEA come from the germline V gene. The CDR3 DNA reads TGCAGCGTGACAGGGTTAGCCGGGGAGCTGTTTTTT. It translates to CSVTGLAGELFF.

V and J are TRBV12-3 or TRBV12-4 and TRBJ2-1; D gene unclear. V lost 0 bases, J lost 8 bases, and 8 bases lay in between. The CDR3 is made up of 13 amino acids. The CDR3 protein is CASSLALLYEQFF. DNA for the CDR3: TGTGCCAGCAGTTTAGCCCTCCTCTATGAGCAGTTCTTC.

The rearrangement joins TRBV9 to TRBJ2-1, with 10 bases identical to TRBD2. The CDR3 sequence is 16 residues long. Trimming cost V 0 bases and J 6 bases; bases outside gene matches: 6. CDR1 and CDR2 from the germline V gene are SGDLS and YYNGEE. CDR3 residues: CASSVVGTSGINEQFF. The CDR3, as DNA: TGTGCCAGCAGCGTAGTTGGTACTAGCGGGATCAATGAGCAGTTCTTC.

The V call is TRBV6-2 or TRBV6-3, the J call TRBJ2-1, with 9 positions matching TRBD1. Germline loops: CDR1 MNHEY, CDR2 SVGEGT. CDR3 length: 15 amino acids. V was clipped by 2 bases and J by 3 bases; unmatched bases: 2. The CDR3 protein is CASSYRQGGYNEQFF. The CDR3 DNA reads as TGTGCCAGCAGTTACAGACAGGGGGGCTACAATGAGCAGTTCTTC.

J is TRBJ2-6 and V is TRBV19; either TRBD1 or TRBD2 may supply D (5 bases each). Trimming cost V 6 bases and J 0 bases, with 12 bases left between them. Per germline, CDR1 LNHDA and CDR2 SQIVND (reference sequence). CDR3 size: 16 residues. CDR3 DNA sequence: TGTGCCAGTAGGGTCACAGGAGGCTCTGGGGCCAACGTCCTGACTTTC. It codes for CASRVTGGSGANVLTF.

The CDR3 DNA sequence: TGTGCCAGCAGTTTAGGGGGGTCTCAGGAGACCCAGTACTTC. Its protein product is CASSLGGSQETQYF. The genes are TRBV27 and TRBJ2-5; the D gene is possibly TRBD2 (6 bases). The germline V gene has CDR1 MNHEY and CDR2 SMNVEV (reference sequence). The CDR3 consists of 14 residues. V lost 2 bases and J lost 5, with 12 bases in between.

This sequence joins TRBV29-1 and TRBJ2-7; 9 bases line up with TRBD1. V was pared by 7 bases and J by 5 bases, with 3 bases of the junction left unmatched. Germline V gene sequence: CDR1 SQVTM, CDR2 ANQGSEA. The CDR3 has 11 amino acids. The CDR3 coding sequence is TGCAGCGGTACAGGGGGCAACGAGCAGTACTTC. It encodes CSGTGGNEQYF.

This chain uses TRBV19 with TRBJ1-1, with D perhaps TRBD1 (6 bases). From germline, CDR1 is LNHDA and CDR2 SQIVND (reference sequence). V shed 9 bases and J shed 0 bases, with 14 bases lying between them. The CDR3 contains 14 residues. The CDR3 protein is CASQLQGMNTEAFF. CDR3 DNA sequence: TGTGCCAGCCAACTTCAGGGGATGAACACTGAAGCTTTCTTT.

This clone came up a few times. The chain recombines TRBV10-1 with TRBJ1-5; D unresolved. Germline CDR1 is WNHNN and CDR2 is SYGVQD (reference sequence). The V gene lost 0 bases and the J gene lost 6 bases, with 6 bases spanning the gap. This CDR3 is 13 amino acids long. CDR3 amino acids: CASSESGPQPQHF. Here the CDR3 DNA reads TGCGCCAGCAGTGAGTCGGGTCCTCAGCCCCAGCATTTT.

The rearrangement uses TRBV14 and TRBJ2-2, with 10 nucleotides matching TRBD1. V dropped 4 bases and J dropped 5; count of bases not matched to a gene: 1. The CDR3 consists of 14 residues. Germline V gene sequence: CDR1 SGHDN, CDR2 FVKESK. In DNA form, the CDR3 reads TGTGCCAGCAGCCCGGGACAGGGGACCGGGGAGCTGTTTTTT. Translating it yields CASSPGQGTGELFF.

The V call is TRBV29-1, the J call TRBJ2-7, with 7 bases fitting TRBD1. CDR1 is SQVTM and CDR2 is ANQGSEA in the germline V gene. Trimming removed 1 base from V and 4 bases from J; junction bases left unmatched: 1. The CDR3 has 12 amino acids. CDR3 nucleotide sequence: TGCAGCGTTGAAGGGGACAGATACGAGCAGTACTTC. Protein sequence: CSVEGDRYEQYF.